This T cell receptor (beta chain) was sequenced during a study of glioma-infiltrating T cells. Study-wide results and caveats: Non-neoplastic patients had below-expected tissue-blood divergence, while all gliomas exceeded expectation.

The CDR3 has 16 amino acids. The V and J ends lost 4 bases and 5 bases, in that order; junction bases with no gene match: 9. The germline V gene has CDR1 SGHRS and CDR2 YFSETQ. Using RNA template, CDR3s of TCR alpha and beta were amplified with iRepertoire arm-PCR. Input was roughly 85-450 ng of tissue mRNA or PBMC total RNA. TCRdb reanalysed the multiplex PCR reads using MiXCR and keeps one entry per CDR3 protein. There are more than 85,000 distinct CDR3 sequences in the sample; less than 30% occur only once, and around 30% lies in the top ten. This clonotype has ten or more counts. Its antigen is unknown.

Sequenced material: glioma tissue, nonneoplastic brain tissue, or PBMCs (not recorded which). The clonotype comes from a human donor with low-grade glioma or glioblastoma, undergoing nonglioma brain surgery, or in good health (not recorded which). The gene calls are TRBV5-1 and TRBJ2-1; TRBD2 agrees at 10 bases. CDR3 coding DNA: TGCGCCAGCAGCACCCTTCTAGCGGGAGCGAACAATGAGCAGTTCTTC. Amino acid sequence: CASSTLLAGANNEQFF.